This entry lists 28 T cell receptor beta chains sequenced from one sample in a study of OX40 agonist ivuxolimab in advanced cancers. Data came from immunoSEQ multiplex PCR; TCRdb stores just in-frame clones and leaves some out. The table includes some 74,000 clones, about 85% detected once. Sequenced material: CD4+ or CD8+ T cells sorted from blood, taken in a trial of the OX40 agonist ivuxolimab. Every receptor here comes from an adult with an advanced solid tumor such as melanoma, head and neck, liver or kidney cancer.

The gene calls are TRBV4-1 and TRBJ2-5, with 8 bases fitting TRBD1. The CDR3 length is 15 residues. Germline loops: CDR1 MGHRA, CDR2 YSYEKL. J lost 5 bases, V lost 2 bases, and 7 bases had no gene match. The CDR3 is CASSQSDRVQETQYF. The CDR3 DNA follows: TGCGCCAGCAGCCAATCGGACAGGGTACAGGAGACCCAGTACTTC.

The V gene is TRBV5-1, the J gene TRBJ2-1; 13 bases align to TRBD2. This CDR3 has 17 residues. V was clipped by 0 bases and J by 4 bases; unmatched bases: 4. Germline V gene data show CDR1 as SGHRS and CDR2 as YFSETQ. The DNA for the CDR3 is TGCGCCAGCAGCTTGGGGACTAGCGGGAGCGTATACAATGAGCAGTTCTTC. This codes for CASSLGTSGSVYNEQFF.

CDR3 sequence: CASSLAVAGVGEDTQYF. CDR3 bases: TGCGCCAGCAGCTTGGCCGTGGCGGGAGTTGGGGAAGATACGCAGTATTTT. The V and J genes are TRBV5-1 and TRBJ2-3, with 7 bases identical to TRBD2. V was pared by 0 bases and J by 5 bases, with 12 bases of the junction left unmatched. The V gene's germline CDR1 is SGHRS and CDR2 YFSETQ. This CDR3 has 17 amino acids.

CDR3 bases: TGTGCCAGCAGCTTGGCCCTAGCGGGAGGGAATGAGCAGTTCTTC. Protein sequence: CASSLALAGGNEQFF. V usage is TRBV5-6 and J usage is TRBJ2-1; TRBD2 agrees at 12 bases. Germline values: CDR1 SGHDT, CDR2 YYEEEE. The CDR3 consists of 15 residues. V was pared by 0 bases and J by 7 bases, with 2 bases of the junction left unmatched.

This clone occurred once. The chain recombines TRBV4-2 with TRBJ1-2, with 9 bases matching TRBD1. The V segment lost 1 base and the J segment 0 bases; nucleotides outside the gene matches: 6. This CDR3 spans 17 amino acids. Germline V lookup: CDR1 LGHNA, CDR2 YNFKEQ. CDR3 nucleotide sequence: TGTGCCAGCAGCCAAGGGACAGGGGAGGTTTCTAACTATGGCTACACCTTC. It yields the protein CASSQGTGEVSNYGYTF.

This chain connects TRBV4-3 to TRBJ1-4, with 8 bases identical to TRBD1. CDR1 and CDR2 (germline): LGHNA, YSLEER. J was trimmed by 3 bases and V by 1 base; bases with no gene match: 1. The CDR3 extends over 15 amino acids. The CDR3 DNA follows: TGCGCCAGCAGCCAAGCGGGACAGGCTAATGAAAAACTGTTTTTT. It encodes CASSQAGQANEKLFF.

The V and J genes are TRBV7-3 and TRBJ2-1; D tentatively reads TRBD1 or TRBD2 (5 bases each). The CDR3 covers 15 residues. Germline CDR1 reads SGHTA; CDR2 reads FQGTGA. V was trimmed by 5 bases and J by 6 bases, leaving 17 bases between them. CDR3 protein: CASSPGTHGRNEQFF. The CDR3 region has the DNA TGTGCCAGCAGCCCCGGGACCCATGGGCGCAATGAGCAGTTCTTC.

The sample holds one count of this clone. V and J are TRBV27 and TRBJ1-5; no firm D call. Germline V CDR1 and CDR2: MNHEY, SMNVEV (reference sequence). With 6 bases removed from V and 0 bases from J, the gap between germline ends came to 15 bases. The CDR3 is 16 residues long. The CDR3 here is CASSLNSIHSNQPQHF. The CDR3, as DNA: TGTGCCAGCAGCCTAAACAGTATACATAGCAATCAGCCCCAGCATTTT.

The V call is TRBV28, the J call TRBJ1-1, with D hard to call. The CDR3 totals 13 residues. The germline V gene encodes CDR1 MDHEN and CDR2 SYDVKM. V was pared by 3 bases and J by 1 base, with 6 bases between. The CDR3 bases are TGTGCCAGCAGTTTGCGTAGGAACACTGAAGCTTTCTTT. Its protein is CASSLRRNTEAFF.

The chain is built from TRBV2 and TRBJ2-3; 9 bases match TRBD1. Germline lookup yields CDR1 SNHLY and CDR2 FYNNEI. Trimming at V came to 4 bases and at J to 1 base, leaving 3 bases not matched to a gene. The CDR3 has 15 amino acids. CDR3 nucleotide sequence: TGTGCCAGCAGTGTCCGGGACAGGGGCACAGATACGCAGTATTTT. Amino acid sequence: CASSVRDRGTDTQYF.

The chain is built from TRBV7-4 and TRBJ2-7; 8 bases line up with TRBD1. CDR1 is SGHVT, CDR2 SQSDAQ, per germline. The length of the CDR3 is 16 residues. The J segment lost 4 bases and the V segment lost 4 bases, leaving 12 bases of the junction unmatched. CDR3 in amino acids: CASSSRRDRPTYEQYF. DNA for the CDR3: TGTGCCAGCAGCTCCCGCCGGGACAGGCCCACGTACGAGCAGTACTTC.

This chain joins TRBV5-4 and TRBJ1-2; TRBD1 matches 10 bases. Germline CDR1 SGHNT, CDR2 YYREEE (reference sequence). The CDR3 runs 17 residues. The ends lost 3 bases at V and 0 bases at J; junction bases unmatched: 8. The CDR3 sequence: CASSSRDRGFSNYGYTF. CDR3 DNA: TGTGCCAGCAGCTCCCGGGACAGGGGATTTTCTAACTATGGCTACACCTTC.

This chain connects TRBV15 to TRBJ2-2; 9 bases are shared with TRBD2. Germline CDR1 is LNHNV and CDR2 is YYDKDF (reference sequence). Trimming took 0 bases from V and 4 from J; bases not matched to a gene: 3. The CDR3 runs to 16 residues. The CDR3 DNA reads as TGTGCCACCAGCAGAGAGGCGGGAGGGGGCACCGGGGAGCTGTTTTTT. It codes for CATSREAGGGTGELFF.

This clone has more than one count but fewer than ten. The chain combines TRBV27 with TRBJ1-5, with 7 bases matching TRBD1. J lost 5 bases, V lost 5 bases, and 3 bases had no gene match. Germline V CDR1 and CDR2: MNHEY, SMNVEV (reference sequence). The CDR3 spans 13 residues. CDR3 residues: CASSVQGDQPQHF. DNA of the CDR3: TGTGCCAGCAGTGTGCAGGGGGATCAGCCCCAGCATTTT.

The V call is TRBV19, the J call TRBJ1-1; TRBD1 is a possible D gene (5 bases). Germline values: CDR1 LNHDA, CDR2 SQIVND (reference sequence). The CDR3 length is 12 residues. V shed 3 bases and J shed 3 bases, with 5 bases lying between them. The CDR3 here is CASSMTDTEAFF. CDR3 nucleotides: TGTGCCAGTAGTATGACAGACACTGAAGCTTTCTTT.

V gene TRBV11-3 combines with J gene TRBJ1-1, with D unresolved. V lost 2 bases to trimming and J lost 8 bases, with 9 bases between them. Germline V gene lookup returns CDR1 SGHNT and CDR2 YENEEA. CDR3 size: 12 residues. Here the CDR3 reads CASSLMGIEAFF. The DNA of the CDR3 is TGTGCCAGCAGCTTAATGGGTATCGAAGCTTTCTTT.

Only a few counts were recorded for this clone. V is TRBV6-1 and J is TRBJ2-4, with D tentatively TRBD1 (5 bases). Germline CDR1 reads MNHNS; CDR2 reads SASEGT. V lost 7 bases, J lost 2 bases, and 12 bases lay in between. This CDR3 is built from 14 residues. The CDR3 reads CASMVGVPKNIQYF. In DNA, the CDR3 is TGTGCCAGCATGGTAGGGGTACCCAAAAACATTCAGTACTTC.

The chain recombines TRBV27 with TRBJ1-1; D not resolved. This CDR3 is 13 amino acids long. V shed 3 bases and J shed 3 bases, with 8 bases lying between them. Germline values: CDR1 MNHEY, CDR2 SMNVEV (reference sequence). DNA for the CDR3: TGTGCCAGCAGTTTTAACAGATACACTGAAGCTTTCTTT. Translating it yields CASSFNRYTEAFF.

This clone was counted once. The rearrangement joins TRBV30 to TRBJ2-6, with 7 bases matching TRBD1. Germline CDR1 reads GTSNPN; CDR2 reads SVGIG (reference sequence). V shed 7 bases, J shed 0 bases, and the junction held 6 bases outside the gene matches. This CDR3 spans 15 amino acids. The CDR3 here is CAYRDRFSGANVLTF. Here the CDR3 DNA reads TGTGCCTACAGGGACAGATTCTCTGGGGCCAACGTCCTGACTTTC. The full variable domain, rest sourced from reference TRBV30 and TRBJ2-6, is SQTIHQWPATLVQPVGSPLSLECTVEGTSNPNLYWYRQAAGRGLQLLFYSVGIGQISSEVPQNLSASRPQDRQFILSSKKLLLSDSGFYLCAYRDRFSGANVLTFGAGSRLTVL.

The chain uses TRBV7-8 and TRBJ1-2; 8 nucleotides agree with TRBD1. Germline V gene data show CDR1 as SGHVS and CDR2 as FQNEAQ. Trimming cost V 0 bases and J 8 bases; bases outside gene matches: 17. The CDR3 extends over 18 amino acids. CDR3: CASSLAPDRGALVVGYTF. CDR3 nucleotides: TGTGCCAGCAGCTTAGCGCCCGACAGGGGCGCTCTAGTGGTAGGCTACACCTTC.

The genes are TRBV15 and TRBJ1-5; tentative D call: TRBD1 (6 bases). The germline V gene has CDR1 LNHNV and CDR2 YYDKDF (reference sequence). Trimming removed 0 bases at V and 3 bases at J, with 15 bases between. The CDR3 sequence is 17 residues long. In DNA, the CDR3 is TGTGCCACCAGCAGAGATGTTAAAGGGGGATACAATCAGCCCCAGCATTTT. The encoded protein is CATSRDVKGGYNQPQHF.

The count of this clone is one. CDR3 nucleotide sequence: TGTGCCAGCAGCTTATGGGGGCTTACCTACGAGCAGTACTTC. Translated, it gives CASSLWGLTYEQYF. This chain joins TRBV11-3 and TRBJ2-7; D is possibly TRBD1 (6 bases). Trimming took 2 bases from V and 2 from J, leaving 10 bases between them. The V gene's germline CDR1 is SGHNT and CDR2 YENEEA. This CDR3 comprises 14 residues.

This rearrangement joins TRBV6-6 to TRBJ1-4; 9 nucleotides align to TRBD1. Trimming at V came to 5 bases and at J to 6 bases, leaving 7 bases not matched to a gene. The CDR3 extends over 15 amino acids. From germline, CDR1 is MNHNY and CDR2 SVGAGI (reference sequence). CDR3: CASSGGQGRYEKLFF. Written as DNA, the CDR3 is TGTGCCAGCAGTGGGGGACAGGGCCGGTATGAAAAACTGTTTTTT.

The rearrangement links TRBV30 to TRBJ1-5, with D possibly TRBD1 on 6 matching bases. CDR1 is GTSNPN, CDR2 SVGIG, per germline (reference sequence). V lost 5 bases and J 0 bases, leaving 14 bases between the germline ends. The CDR3 length is 15 residues. The CDR3, as DNA: TGTGCCTGGTCCCCGGACAGATATAGCAATCAGCCCCAGCATTTT. It codes for CAWSPDRYSNQPQHF. Based on the CDR3 plus reference TRBV30 and TRBJ1-5, the full variable domain is SQTIHQWPATLVQPVGSPLSLECTVEGTSNPNLYWYRQAAGRGLQLLFYSVGIGQISSEVPQNLSASRPQDRQFILSSKKLLLSDSGFYLCAWSPDRYSNQPQHFGDGTRLSIL.

The chain carries TRBV4-1 and TRBJ1-5, with D tentatively TRBD1 (5 bases). The CDR3 contains 15 residues. V dropped 0 bases and J dropped 7 bases, with 13 bases sitting between them. The germline V gene encodes CDR1 MGHRA and CDR2 YSYEKL. The DNA for the CDR3 is TGCGCCAGCAGCCAAGATCAATTGGGGGTCCAGCCCCAGCATTTT. Translating gives CASSQDQLGVQPQHF.

The chain uses TRBV11-1 and TRBJ1-1, with TRBD1 matching 10 bases. CDR1 and CDR2 from the germline V gene are SGHAT and FQDESV (reference sequence). The CDR3 consists of 13 residues. V was pared by 3 bases and J by 11 bases, with 6 bases of the junction left unmatched. CDR3 residues: CASSFEGDRGAFF. DNA for the CDR3: TGTGCCAGCAGCTTTGAAGGGGACAGGGGCGCTTTCTTT.

This clone was seen more than once but under ten times. This chain's CDR3 is CAWSSLLRTPYEQYF. The DNA for the CDR3 is TGTGCCTGGAGTTCGCTCCTCAGGACCCCCTACGAGCAGTACTTC. This chain connects TRBV30 to TRBJ2-7, with D unclear. CDR1 is GTSNPN, CDR2 SVGIG, per germline (reference sequence). Trimming removed 2 bases from V and 2 bases from J, with 16 bases in between. This CDR3 spans 15 amino acids. Drawing the rest from reference TRBV30 and TRBJ2-7, the complete variable domain is SQTIHQWPATLVQPVGSPLSLECTVEGTSNPNLYWYRQAAGRGLQLLFYSVGIGQISSEVPQNLSASRPQDRQFILSSKKLLLSDSGFYLCAWSSLLRTPYEQYFGPGTRLTVT.

CDR3 DNA: TGTGCCAGCAGATTGAAGACAGGGCGGTCCGAGCAGTACTTC. Its protein product is CASRLKTGRSEQYF. The chain couples TRBV6-5 to TRBJ2-7; TRBD1 matches 7 bases. The V and J ends lost 6 bases and 6 bases, in that order; junction bases with no gene match: 11. The CDR3 is made up of 14 amino acids. Germline V gene data show CDR1 as MNHEY and CDR2 as SVGAGI.